This T cell receptor (beta chain) comes out of a study of a mutant IDH1 vaccine in newly diagnosed glioma. The ends were cut back, 5 bases at V and 2 bases at J, with 19 bases in the middle. The CDR3 consists of 18 residues. Germline-derived CDR1 and CDR2 are SGHTA and FQGTGA. Study-wide points: Detectable vaccine-induced immune responses arose in roughly 93% of patients. Variations in leading peripheral T cell clonotypes appeared to have no connection with pseudoprogression.

Sequencing used immunoSEQ multiplex PCR; TCRdb keeps in-frame clones, though not all of them. The data contain approximately 80,000 clones, roughly 90% of them seen just once; the ten biggest clones take up more than 0.5%. Regarding this clone: Its antigen is unidentified.

The time point denotes: week 5, during vaccination. In the vaccine, a single dose held 300 ug of the mutant IDH1 20-mer peptide, along with topical imiquimod. The sample was PBMCs, taken from a glioma patient whose treatment included an IDH1 peptide vaccine. The origin of this receptor is a woman aged 50 to 65 with glioma. The chain employs TRBV7-3 and TRBJ2-6; D might be TRBD2 (5 bases). The CDR3 region has the DNA TGTGCCAGCAGCCCGGGTGGGCGGGCCGAGGCTGGGGCCAACGTCCTGACTTTC. This translates into CASSPGGRAEAGANVLTF.